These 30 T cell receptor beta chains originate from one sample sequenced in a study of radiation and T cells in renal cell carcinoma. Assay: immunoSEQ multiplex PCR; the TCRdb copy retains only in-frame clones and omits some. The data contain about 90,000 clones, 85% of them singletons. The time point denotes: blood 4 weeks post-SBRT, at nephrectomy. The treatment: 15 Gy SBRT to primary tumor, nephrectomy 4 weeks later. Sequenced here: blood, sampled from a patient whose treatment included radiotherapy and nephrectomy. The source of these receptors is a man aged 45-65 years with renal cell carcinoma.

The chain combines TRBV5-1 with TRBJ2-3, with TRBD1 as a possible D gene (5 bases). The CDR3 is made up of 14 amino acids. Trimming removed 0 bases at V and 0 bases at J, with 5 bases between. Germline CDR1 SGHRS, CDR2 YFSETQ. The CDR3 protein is CASSLDRSTDTQYF. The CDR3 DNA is TGCGCCAGCAGCTTGGACAGGAGCACAGATACGCAGTATTTT.

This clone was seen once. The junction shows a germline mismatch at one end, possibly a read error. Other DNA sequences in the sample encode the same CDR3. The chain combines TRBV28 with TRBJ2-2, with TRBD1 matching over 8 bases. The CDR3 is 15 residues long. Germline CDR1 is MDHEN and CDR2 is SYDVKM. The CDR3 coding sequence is TGTGCCAGCAGTGCGGACAGGGTAGGCACCGGAGAGCTGTTTTTT. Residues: CASSADRVGTGELFF.

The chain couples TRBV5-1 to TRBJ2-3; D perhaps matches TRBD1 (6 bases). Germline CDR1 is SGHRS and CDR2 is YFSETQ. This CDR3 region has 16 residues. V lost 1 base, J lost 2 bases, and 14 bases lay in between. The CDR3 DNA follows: TGCGCCAGCAGCTTGCCCCAACAGGGTAACACAGATACGCAGTATTTT. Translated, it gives CASSLPQQGNTDTQYF.

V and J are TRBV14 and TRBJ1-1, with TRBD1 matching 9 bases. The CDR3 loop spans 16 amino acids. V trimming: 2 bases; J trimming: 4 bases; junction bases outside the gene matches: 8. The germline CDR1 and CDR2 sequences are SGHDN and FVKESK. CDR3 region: CASSQYRGLGPTEAFF. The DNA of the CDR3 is TGTGCCAGCAGCCAATACAGGGGGCTCGGGCCCACTGAAGCTTTCTTT.

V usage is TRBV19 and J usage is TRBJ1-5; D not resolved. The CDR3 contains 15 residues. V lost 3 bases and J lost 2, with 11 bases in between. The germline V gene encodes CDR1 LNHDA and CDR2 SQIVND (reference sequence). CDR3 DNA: TGTGCCAGTAGTATGGGGAATTTTGGCAATCAGCCCCAGCATTTT. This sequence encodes CASSMGNFGNQPQHF.

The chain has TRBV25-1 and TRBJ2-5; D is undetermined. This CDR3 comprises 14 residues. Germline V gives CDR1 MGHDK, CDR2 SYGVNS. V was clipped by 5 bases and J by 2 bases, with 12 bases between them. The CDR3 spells CASSNRGGQETQYF. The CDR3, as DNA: TGTGCCAGCAGTAACAGAGGCGGTCAAGAGACCCAGTACTTC.

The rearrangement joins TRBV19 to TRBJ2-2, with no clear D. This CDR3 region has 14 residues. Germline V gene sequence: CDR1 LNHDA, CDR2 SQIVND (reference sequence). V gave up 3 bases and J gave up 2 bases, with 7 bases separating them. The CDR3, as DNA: TGTGCCAGTAGTATTCCACCAAACACCGGGGAGCTGTTTTTT. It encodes CASSIPPNTGELFF.

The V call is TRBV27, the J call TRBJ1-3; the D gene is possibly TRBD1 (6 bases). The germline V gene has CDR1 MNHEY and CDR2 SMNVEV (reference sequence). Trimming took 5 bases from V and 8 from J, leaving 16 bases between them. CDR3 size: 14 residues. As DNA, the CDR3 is TGTGCCAGCAGTCCGACAGGAGGGGGTCACACCATATATTTT. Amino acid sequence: CASSPTGGGHTIYF.

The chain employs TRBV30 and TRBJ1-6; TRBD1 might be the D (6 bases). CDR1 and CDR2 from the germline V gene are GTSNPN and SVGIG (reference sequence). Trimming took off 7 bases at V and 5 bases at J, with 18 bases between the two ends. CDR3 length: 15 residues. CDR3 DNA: TGTGCCTCCCTAGAGGGGGGGGACAATAATTCACCCCTCCACTTT. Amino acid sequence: CASLEGGDNNSPLHF. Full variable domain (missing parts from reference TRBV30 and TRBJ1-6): SQTIHQWPATLVQPVGSPLSLECTVEGTSNPNLYWYRQAAGRGLQLLFYSVGIGQISSEVPQNLSASRPQDRQFILSSKKLLLSDSGFYLCASLEGGDNNSPLHFGNGTRLTVT.

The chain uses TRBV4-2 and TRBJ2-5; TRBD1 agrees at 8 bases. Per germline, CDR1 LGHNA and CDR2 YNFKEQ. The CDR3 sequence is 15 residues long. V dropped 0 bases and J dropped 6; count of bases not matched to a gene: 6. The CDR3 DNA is TGTGCCAGCAGCCAAGATCCGGCAGGGGGCCAGACCCAGTACTTC. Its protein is CASSQDPAGGQTQYF.

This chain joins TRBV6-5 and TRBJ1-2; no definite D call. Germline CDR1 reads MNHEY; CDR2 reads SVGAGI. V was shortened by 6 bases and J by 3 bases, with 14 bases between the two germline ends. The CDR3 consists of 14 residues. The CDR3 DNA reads TGTGCCAGCAGCCGGAACCACGACGACTATGGCTACACCTTC. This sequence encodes CASSRNHDDYGYTF.

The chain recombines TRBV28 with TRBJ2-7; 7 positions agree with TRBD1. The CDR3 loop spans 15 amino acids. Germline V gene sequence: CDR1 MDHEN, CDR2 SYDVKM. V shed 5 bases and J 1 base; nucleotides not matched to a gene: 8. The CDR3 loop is CASSRPRGSSYEQYF. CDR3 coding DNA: TGTGCCAGCAGTCGCCCCAGGGGGTCATCCTACGAGCAGTACTTC.

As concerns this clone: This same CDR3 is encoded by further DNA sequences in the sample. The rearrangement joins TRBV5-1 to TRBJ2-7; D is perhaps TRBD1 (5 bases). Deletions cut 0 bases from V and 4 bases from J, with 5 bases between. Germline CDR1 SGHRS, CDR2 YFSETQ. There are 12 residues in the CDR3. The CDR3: CASSLEGYEQYF. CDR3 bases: TGCGCCAGCAGCTTGGAGGGGTACGAGCAGTACTTC.

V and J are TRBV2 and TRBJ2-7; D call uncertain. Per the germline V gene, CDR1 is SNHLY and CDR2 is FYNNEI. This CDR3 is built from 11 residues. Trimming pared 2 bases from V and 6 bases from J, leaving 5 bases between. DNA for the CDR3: TGTGCCAGCAGTGAAAGAGCCGAGCAGTACTTC. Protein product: CASSERAEQYF.

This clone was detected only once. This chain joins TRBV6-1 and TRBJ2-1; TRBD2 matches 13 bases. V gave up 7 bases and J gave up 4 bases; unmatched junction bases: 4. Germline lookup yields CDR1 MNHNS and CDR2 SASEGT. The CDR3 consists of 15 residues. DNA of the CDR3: TGTGCCAGCACTACTAGCGGGAGGGATTACAATGAGCAGTTCTTC. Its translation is CASTTSGRDYNEQFF.

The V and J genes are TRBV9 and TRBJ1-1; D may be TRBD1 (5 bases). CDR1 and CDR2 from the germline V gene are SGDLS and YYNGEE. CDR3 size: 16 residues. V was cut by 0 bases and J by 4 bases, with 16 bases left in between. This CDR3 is CASSVAESGGGTEAFF. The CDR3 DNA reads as TGTGCCAGCAGCGTAGCTGAGTCCGGCGGGGGCACTGAAGCTTTCTTT.

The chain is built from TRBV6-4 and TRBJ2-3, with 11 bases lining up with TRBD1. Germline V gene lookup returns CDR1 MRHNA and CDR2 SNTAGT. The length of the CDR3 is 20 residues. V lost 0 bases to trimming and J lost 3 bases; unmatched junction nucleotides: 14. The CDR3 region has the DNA TGTGCCAGCAGTGACTCGAGTCGGCGGACAGGGGGCCTCCGGACAGATACGCAGTATTTT. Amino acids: CASSDSSRRTGGLRTDTQYF.

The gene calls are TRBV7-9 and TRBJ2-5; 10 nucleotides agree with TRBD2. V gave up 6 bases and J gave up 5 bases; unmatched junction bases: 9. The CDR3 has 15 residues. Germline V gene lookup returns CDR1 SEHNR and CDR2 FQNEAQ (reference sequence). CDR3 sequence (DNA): TGTGCCAGCAGGATAAGCGGGGGGGTGGTGGAGACCCAGTACTTC. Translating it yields CASRISGGVVETQYF.

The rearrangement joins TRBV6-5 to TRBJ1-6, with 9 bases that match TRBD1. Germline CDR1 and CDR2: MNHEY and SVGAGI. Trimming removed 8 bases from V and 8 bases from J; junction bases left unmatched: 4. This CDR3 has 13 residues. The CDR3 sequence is CASQWDRDSPLHF. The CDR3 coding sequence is TGTGCCAGCCAATGGGACAGGGATTCACCCCTCCACTTT.

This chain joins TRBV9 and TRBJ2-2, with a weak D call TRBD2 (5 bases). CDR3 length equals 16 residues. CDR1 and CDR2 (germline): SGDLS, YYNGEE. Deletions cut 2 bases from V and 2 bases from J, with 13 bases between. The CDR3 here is CASSVYGIQNTGELFF. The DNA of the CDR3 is TGTGCCAGCAGCGTGTACGGGATACAAAACACCGGGGAGCTGTTTTTT.

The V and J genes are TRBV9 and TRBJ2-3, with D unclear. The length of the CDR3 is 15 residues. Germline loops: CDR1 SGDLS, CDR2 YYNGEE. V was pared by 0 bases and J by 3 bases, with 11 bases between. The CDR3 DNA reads TGTGCCAGCAGCGTAGCGGGTCAGCAGACAGATACGCAGTATTTT. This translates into CASSVAGQQTDTQYF.

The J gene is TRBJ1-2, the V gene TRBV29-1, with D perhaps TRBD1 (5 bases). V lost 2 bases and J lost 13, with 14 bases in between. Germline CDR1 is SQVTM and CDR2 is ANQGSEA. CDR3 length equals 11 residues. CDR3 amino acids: CSVELRWGGTF. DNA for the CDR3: TGCAGCGTTGAACTAAGGTGGGGGGGCACCTTC.

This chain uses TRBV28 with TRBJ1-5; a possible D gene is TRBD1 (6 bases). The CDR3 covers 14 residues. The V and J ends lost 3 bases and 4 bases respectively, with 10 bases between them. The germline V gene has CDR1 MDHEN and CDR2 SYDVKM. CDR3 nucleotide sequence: TGTGCCAGCAGTTTTTCGCAGGGGAATCAGCCCCAGCATTTT. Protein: CASSFSQGNQPQHF.

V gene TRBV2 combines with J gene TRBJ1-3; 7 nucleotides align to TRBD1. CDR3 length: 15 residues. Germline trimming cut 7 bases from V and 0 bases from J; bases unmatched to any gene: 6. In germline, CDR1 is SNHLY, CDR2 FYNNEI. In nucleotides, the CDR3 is TGTGCCAGCACCCTGGGACAGCTCTCTGGAAACACCATATATTTT. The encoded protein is CASTLGQLSGNTIYF.

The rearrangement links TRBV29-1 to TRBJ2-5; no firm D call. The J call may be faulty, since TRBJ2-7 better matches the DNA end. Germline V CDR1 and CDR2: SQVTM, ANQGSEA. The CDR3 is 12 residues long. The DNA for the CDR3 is TGCAGCGTTGATTCCGGTATCGACGAGCAGTACTTC. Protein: CSVDSGIDEQYF.

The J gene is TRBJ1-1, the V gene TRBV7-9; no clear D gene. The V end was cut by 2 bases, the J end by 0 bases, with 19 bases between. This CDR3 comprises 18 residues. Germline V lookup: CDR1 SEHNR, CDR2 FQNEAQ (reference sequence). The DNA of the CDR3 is TGTGCCAGCAGCTTATCCACCCCTTGGTCCGGAATGAACACTGAAGCTTTCTTT. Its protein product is CASSLSTPWSGMNTEAFF.

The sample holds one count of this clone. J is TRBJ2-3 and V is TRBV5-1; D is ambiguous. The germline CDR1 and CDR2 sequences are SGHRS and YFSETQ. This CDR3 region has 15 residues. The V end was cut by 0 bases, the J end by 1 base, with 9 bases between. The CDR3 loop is CASSLALRRTDTQYF. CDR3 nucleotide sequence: TGCGCCAGCAGCTTGGCCTTGCGGCGCACAGATACGCAGTATTTT.

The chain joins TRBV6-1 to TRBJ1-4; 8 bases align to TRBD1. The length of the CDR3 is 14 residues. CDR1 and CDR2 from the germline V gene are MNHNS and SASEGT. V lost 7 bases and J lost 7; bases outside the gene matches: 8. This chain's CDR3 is CASILRGTGEKLFF. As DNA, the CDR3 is TGTGCCAGCATTCTGCGGGGGACAGGTGAAAAACTGTTTTTT.

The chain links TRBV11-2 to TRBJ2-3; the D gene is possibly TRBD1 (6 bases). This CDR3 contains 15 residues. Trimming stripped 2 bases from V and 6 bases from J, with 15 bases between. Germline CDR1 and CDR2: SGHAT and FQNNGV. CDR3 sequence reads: CASSLQGTPGDTQYF. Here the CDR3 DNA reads TGTGCCAGCAGCTTACAGGGGACCCCCGGGGATACGCAGTATTTT.

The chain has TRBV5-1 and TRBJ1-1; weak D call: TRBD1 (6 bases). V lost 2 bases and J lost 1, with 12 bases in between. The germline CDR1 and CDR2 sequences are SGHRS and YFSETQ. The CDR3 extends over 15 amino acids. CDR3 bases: TGCGCCAGCAGCTTTGTTCCGGGGGCGAACACTGAAGCTTTCTTT. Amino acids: CASSFVPGANTEAFF.